This T cell receptor (beta chain) was sequenced for a study of radiation and T cells in renal cell carcinoma. Sample time point: baseline pretreatment blood. Treatment described: 15 Gy SBRT to primary tumor, nephrectomy 4 weeks later. Serial blood draws occurred at baseline and 2 and 4 weeks post-SBRT. The CDR3 is 16 amino acids. V was trimmed by 0 bases and J by 1 base, leaving 12 bases between them. The V gene's germline CDR1 is MGHDK and CDR2 SYGVNS. The table came from immunoSEQ multiplex PCR; TCRdb's copy has only in-frame clones and leaves some out. The data contain approximately 150,000 clones, approximately 82% of them seen just once; the ten biggest clones take up 20% to 25%.

This material consisted of blood, taken from a patient whose treatment included radiotherapy and nephrectomy. The receptor's source is a woman aged 45 to 65 with renal cell carcinoma. The chain couples TRBV25-1 to TRBJ1-1; D gene unclear. The CDR3 sequence: CASSEYRGEQNTEAFF. The CDR3 DNA sequence: TGTGCCAGCAGTGAATATCGTGGGGAGCAGAACACTGAAGCTTTCTTT.